The present T cell receptor beta chain was sequenced within a study of T cell repertoires in cytomegalovirus infection. Study-wide context: Recently identified HLA-C-restricted CMV epitopes were among the peptides used. Both a matching HLA type and CMV infection were indicated by public TCR beta signatures.

Looked up from germline, CDR1 is SEHNR and CDR2 is FQNEAQ (reference sequence). This CDR3 comprises 16 residues. Trimming pared 3 bases from V and 8 bases from J, leaving 20 bases between. Each CDR3 protein gets one entry after TCRdb re-called the reads with MiXCR. The sample contains about 920,000 distinct CDR3 sequences, approximately 30% of which appear only once. As for this clonotype: The target antigen is unknown.

Study-wide findings and caveats: Within the response measured ex vivo, HLA-C-restricted CMV-specific TCR beta clonotypes were dominant. Cumulative public TCR beta family frequency identified CMV carriers with the relevant HLA.

This chain connects TRBV7-9 to TRBJ2-4, with D perhaps TRBD1 (5 bases). Sequencing used cultured CD8+ T cells from PBMCs, obtained from culture after CMV antigen stimulation. This clonotype originated in a human donor in good health (CMV status not recorded). Some clones in this sample may be carry-over from other donors' samples. CDR3 coding DNA: TGTGCCAGCAGCTTTTCCTCCGGACAAGAAAGGGACATTCAGTACTTC. It is translated as CASSFSSGQERDIQYF.